This TCR beta chain was identified during a study of blood T cell repertoires in COVID-19. Study information: Sources were T cells, B-cell-depleted T cells, or PBMCs; the material itself was cDNA or gDNA.

V was clipped by 3 bases and J by 2 bases; unmatched bases: 6. This CDR3 spans 15 amino acids. Germline V gives CDR1 KGHSH, CDR2 LQKENI. Only in-frame clones appear in the TCRdb table, and some are missing; sequencing was by immunoSEQ multiplex PCR. The table shows 130,000 or so clones, with about four fifths occurring only once. Material for sequencing was PBMCs or T cells enriched from blood (not recorded which). The rearrangement joins TRBV18 to TRBJ1-2, with 7 bases identical to TRBD1. The sequence derives from a woman aged 45-60 years with acute COVID-19. The CDR3 DNA is TGTGCCAGCTCACCCGGACAGGAGACAAACTATGGCTACACCTTC. Protein product: CASSPGQETNYGYTF.